This TCR beta chain derives from a study of radiotherapy plus CTLA-4 blockade in lung cancer. Study-wide context: Across the patients, objective responses occurred in approximately 20%, and disease control in roughly 33%. Study results and caveats: In blood, tumor-derived TCR clones expanded after radiotherapy plus ipilimumab. It was early blood T cell clone dynamics, with interferon-beta, that reportedly best predicted response.

This CDR3 has 12 amino acids. Germline loops: CDR1 MDHEN, CDR2 SYDVKM. With 4 bases removed from V and 8 bases from J, the gap between germline ends came to 10 bases. Sequencing used immunoSEQ multiplex PCR; TCRdb keeps in-frame clones, though not all of them. The table records tens of thousands of clones, around 79% of them present only once. In the case of this clone: Its target is not known.

Focal radiation and CTLA-4 blockade (ipilimumab) were tested in chemo-refractory metastatic non-small-cell lung cancer patients. The sample was peripheral blood, taken from a patient treated with radiotherapy plus ipilimumab. The rearrangement links TRBV28 to TRBJ2-3; D perhaps matches TRBD2 (5 bases). This clonotype originated in a human donor with non-small cell lung cancer who had a partial response to radiotherapy plus ipilimumab. Some clones in this sample may be carry-over from other donors' samples. This CDR3 reads CASSSTAGTQYF. CDR3 sequence (DNA): TGTGCCAGCAGTTCCACCGCGGGTACGCAGTATTTT.